This T cell receptor beta chain emerged from a study of blood T cell repertoires in COVID-19. Study background: Sources were T cells, B-cell-depleted T cells, or PBMCs; the material itself was cDNA or gDNA.

The CDR3 length is 14 residues. V shed 4 bases and J shed 6 bases, with 13 bases lying between them. Germline CDR1 SGHTA, CDR2 FQGNSA. Original methodology: Scientists estimated how many nucleated cells there were by amplifying reference gene primers. The protocol was immunoSEQ multiplex PCR, while the TCRdb copy is restricted to in-frame clones and leaves out a portion. V, J and clone size reflect that table, while D and trimming were determined from the DNA. The table shows approximately 240,000 clones, with approximately 90% occurring only once. Residents of over 20 US areas, aged roughly 18 to 89 years, made up the participants.

The chain recombines TRBV7-2 with TRBJ1-5; D ambiguous. The source is a woman aged 18 to 35 who had recovered from COVID-19. The sequenced material came from PBMCs or T cells enriched from blood (not recorded which). DNA for the CDR3: TGTGCCAGCAGCTCCAGAGGAGGGTTTCAGCCCCAGCATTTT. Its translation: CASSSRGGFQPQHF.